This T cell receptor (beta chain) was captured in a study of blood T cell repertoires in COVID-19. Germline CDR1 is SGHRS and CDR2 is YFSETQ. The CDR3 contains 14 residues. With 3 bases removed from V and 2 bases from J, the gap between germline ends came to 9 bases. Per the original data handling: Amplified reference gene primers provided the basis for estimating nucleated cell counts. Here immunoSEQ multiplex PCR was the method, and the copy in TCRdb shows in-frame clones only, minus some. D and trimming come from the DNA, and the V and J calls and clone size come from that table. The sample has roughly 190,000 clones; around nine tenths are singletons.

The source material was peripheral blood. The chain is built from TRBV5-1 and TRBJ2-1, with a tentative D call TRBD1 (6 bases). This sequence was found in a man aged 65 to 85 with acute or convalescent COVID-19. The DNA for the CDR3 is TGCGCCAGCAGCTCAGGGGACCCCTACAATGAGCAGTTCTTC. Translation gives CASSSGDPYNEQFF.